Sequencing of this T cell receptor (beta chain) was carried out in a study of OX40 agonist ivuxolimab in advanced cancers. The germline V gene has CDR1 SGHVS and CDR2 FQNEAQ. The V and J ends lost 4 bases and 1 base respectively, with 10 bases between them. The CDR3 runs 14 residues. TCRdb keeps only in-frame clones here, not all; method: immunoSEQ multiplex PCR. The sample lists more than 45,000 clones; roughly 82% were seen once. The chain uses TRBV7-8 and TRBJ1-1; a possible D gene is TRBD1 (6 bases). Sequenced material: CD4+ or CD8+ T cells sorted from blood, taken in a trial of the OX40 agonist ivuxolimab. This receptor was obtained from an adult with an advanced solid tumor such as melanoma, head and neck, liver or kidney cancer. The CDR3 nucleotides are TGTGCCAGCAGCTCTTCGGGACAGAACACTGAAGCTTTCTTT. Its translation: CASSSSGQNTEAFF.